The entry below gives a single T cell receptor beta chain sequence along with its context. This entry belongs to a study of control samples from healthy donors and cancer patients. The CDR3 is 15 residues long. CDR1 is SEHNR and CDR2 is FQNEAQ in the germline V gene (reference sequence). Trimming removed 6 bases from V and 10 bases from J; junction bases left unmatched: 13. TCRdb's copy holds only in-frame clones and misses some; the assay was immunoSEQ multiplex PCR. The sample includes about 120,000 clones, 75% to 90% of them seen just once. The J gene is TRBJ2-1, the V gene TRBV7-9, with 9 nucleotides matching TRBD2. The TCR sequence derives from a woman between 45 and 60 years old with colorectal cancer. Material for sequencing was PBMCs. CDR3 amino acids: CASSSPGLAVMEQFF. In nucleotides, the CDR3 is TGTGCCAGCAGTTCCCCGGGACTAGCAGTGATGGAGCAGTTCTTC.